One sample yielded the 3 T cell receptor beta chains listed below, sequenced in a study of blood T cell repertoires in COVID-19. Clones were sequenced by immunoSEQ multiplex PCR, and TCRdb holds only the in-frame ones, with some missing. The sample contains over 250,000 clones, 88% of which appear only once. The sequenced material came from PBMCs or T cells enriched from blood (not recorded which). Source of these receptors: a woman aged 45-65 years who had recovered from COVID-19.

The chain is built from TRBV24-1 and TRBJ2-3, with D perhaps matching TRBD2 (5 bases). V was shortened by 3 bases and J by 4 bases, with 7 bases between the two germline ends. CDR1 is KGHDR and CDR2 is SFDVKD in the germline V gene. The CDR3 runs 13 residues. This CDR3 is CATSDGGPDTQYF. The CDR3 DNA reads TGTGCCACCAGTGATGGCGGGCCAGATACGCAGTATTTT.

This clone was counted only a few times. CDR3 amino acids: CASSLGQVLDEQFF. DNA for the CDR3: TGCGCCAGCAGCTTGGGACAGGTGCTCGATGAGCAGTTCTTC. The rearrangement uses TRBV5-1 and TRBJ2-1; D might be TRBD1 (6 bases). V lost 0 bases, J lost 8 bases, and 12 bases lay in between. Germline CDR1 SGHRS, CDR2 YFSETQ. This CDR3 has 14 residues.

The chain uses TRBV7-9 and TRBJ2-3, with TRBD1 identical over 7 bases. Looked up from germline, CDR1 is SEHNR and CDR2 is FQNEAQ (reference sequence). J lost 5 bases, V lost 1 base, and 3 bases had no gene match. The CDR3 is made up of 14 amino acids. CDR3 nucleotide sequence: TGTGCCAGCAGCTTAGGACAGGGTGAAGATACGCAGTATTTT. It specifies CASSLGQGEDTQYF.